This T cell receptor beta chain was found in a study of vaccination and CD4 T cells after COVID-19 (dated by TCRdb to the early 2020s). About the investigation overall: Convalescent patients had a positive SARS-CoV-2 result on nasal swab PCR, and of these patients, fewer than ten had mild disease and one had severe disease. Two doses of either the Pfizer-BioNTech BNT162b2 vaccine (n=8) or the Moderna mRNA-1273 vaccine (n=2) were administered to participants. In control cultures, a CEFX viral epitope pool was used as positive control, an HIV-1 Nef peptide pool was used as negative control, or no peptide was added. In around 9 COVID-19 convalescent patients and a handful of infection-naive healthy vaccine recipients, researchers compared the spike-specific CD4+ TCR repertoire from before mRNA vaccination with the repertoire from after. The convalescent cohort included six males and four females, with two Hispanic individuals, seven Caucasians, two Asians and one multiracial person. Post-COVID blood samples from convalescent patients were collected a median of roughly 100 days after diagnosis, with a range of about 35 to 161 days. Post-vaccine blood samples were taken a median of roughly 72 days after the second vaccine dose, with a range of roughly 13 to 250 days. Culture stimuli were overlapping spike peptide pools from SARS-CoV-2 and from the common cold coronaviruses HCoV-NL63, HCoV-OC43 and HCoV-229E. Summary of the overall study and its limitations: The number of convalescent patients in the study was relatively small, and the study did not examine early timepoints following natural infection. Among convalescent patients, a median roughly 90% of the SARS-CoV-2-reactive clones seen after vaccination appeared only after vaccination, which suggests priming specific to the vaccine. The median count of SARS-CoV-2-reactive clonotypes went up from some 23 after infection to more than 30 after vaccination, although the change was not significant. In convalescent patients, nearly all vaccine-specific clones (304 of 307) were found to be mono-reactive for SARS-CoV-2 spike rather than cross-reactive with common cold coronaviruses.

This clonotype was picked up a small number of times. No cognate antigen has been identified for it. No much larger clone exists at a distance of one base, and base qualities are not known. According to the study, the label for this sample's treatment or condition signals: approximately nine-day PBMC culture with coronavirus spike peptide pools or control peptides (ViraFEST assay). To expand antigen-specific T cells with peptide pools and then pick out the expanded clonotypes through TCR sequencing, the study relied on the ViraFEST assay. Positive SARS-CoV-2 PCR tests in the convalescent patients dated from March to December 2020, before Alpha, Beta and Delta variants emerged in the United States. Two million PBMCs per well were cultured in IMDM with roughly 5.5% human AB serum and about 9.2 IU/ml IL-2, plus 10 ug/ml peptide pools. Half of the culture medium was replaced with fresh IL-2-containing medium on days 3 and 7. Once the cells had been in culture for roughly 10 days, the EasySep CD4+ T cell isolation kit was used to isolate CD4+ T cells by negative selection. PBMCs were separated from whole blood using Ficoll-Paque Plus gradient centrifugation and then either used fresh or cryopreserved at -140C. In general, triplicate wells were set up for every culture condition.

CDR1 and CDR2, looked up from the germline V gene, are MNHEY and SVGAGI. The junction shows trimming of 0 bases on V and 9 bases on J, plus 17 bases between the germline ends. Taken from cysteine to phenylalanine, the CDR3 has 15 residues. The read is trimmed to its CDR3 DNA, 45 bases read in frame from base 1. Library preparation used PCR. DNA from cultured CD4+ T cells was subjected to TCR sequencing with the Oncomine TCR Beta short-read assay at the Johns Hopkins FTIC core. The QIAamp micro DNA kit was used to extract genomic DNA from the cultured CD4+ T cells. Oncomine TCR Beta libraries made from cultured CD4+ T cells were pooled using unique dual indexes and sequenced on an Illumina iSeq 100. The authors processed their data as follows. Non-productive sequences were filtered out, and CDR3s that did not start with C, did not end with F or W, or were shorter than 7 amino acids were discarded. Antigen-specific clonotypes were identified with the MANAFEST web application by comparing peptide-stimulated wells with reference and other culture wells. An FDR below 0.05, an odds ratio above 5, and a productive frequency above 0.1% in at least two of three replicate wells were required for clones to be considered positive. A clonotype counted as cross-reactive if it showed significant expansion both in the SARS-CoV-2 spike wells and in at least one common cold coronavirus spike condition. Using R version 3.6.1, CDR3 homology was evaluated through Levenshtein distances (stringdist) along with unrooted phylogenetic trees (ape). TCRdb took the public reads, trimmed them with fastp at Q25, ran MiXCR for clone calling and kept in-frame beta chains. CDR3 protein duplicates are merged, each entry listing the most common genes and DNA. The authors' filters were not applied to this entry. A total of about 18,000 distinct CDR3 sequences appear in this sample, around 70% of them only once. 5.5% of the sample goes to the ten largest clones.

The TCR was taken from a human donor who had recovered from COVID-19. What was sequenced was CD4+ T cells from blood, cultured in vitro. The chain uses TRBV6-5 and TRBJ1-1, with the D gene not confidently named. The nucleotides are TGTGCCAGCAGTTACTCGAGTCCCACATCGCCTAAAGCTTTCTTT. It translates as CASSYSSPTSPKAFF.